The 7 T cell receptor beta chains in this list originate from one sample, sequenced in a study of blood T cell repertoires in COVID-19 (TCRdb year 2020). Libraries came from the immunoSEQ multiplex PCR assay. Drawn from immuneACCESS, this table holds only the in-frame rearrangements with V and J called that TCRdb kept. Clones are partly lost; checked studies trace under half to an unresolved V gene and leave the rest unexplained. Present in this sample are about 320,000 clones, approximately 90% of which were seen just once. Together, the top ten hold about 9.4% of the sample. The specimen sequenced was PBMCs or T cells enriched from blood (not recorded which). Receptors originate from a woman under 30 who had recovered from COVID-19.

Concerning this clone: Sequence at one end of the junction differs from germline and may be a read error. The chain uses TRBV10-3 and TRBJ1-5; D gene unclear. The CDR3 has 12 amino acids. Germline V lookup: CDR1 ENHRY, CDR2 SYGVKD. This chain's CDR3 is CAISGQDQPQHF. CDR3 DNA sequence: TGTGCCATAAGTGGGCAGGATCAGCCCCAGCATTTT.

The V call is TRBV5-8, the J call TRBJ2-5, with TRBD2 matching 9 bases. V was clipped by 1 base and J by 1 base; unmatched bases: 8. In germline, CDR1 is SGHTS, CDR2 YDEGEE. The CDR3 consists of 17 residues. The CDR3 sequence: CASSLLLAGVAQETQYF. The CDR3 DNA sequence: TGTGCCAGCAGCTTGCTCTTAGCGGGAGTCGCCCAAGAGACCCAGTACTTC.

The chain combines TRBV7-9 with TRBJ2-1, with D uncertain. CDR1 is SEHNR, CDR2 FQNEAQ, per germline (reference sequence). The CDR3 length is 12 residues. V was cut by 11 bases and J by 6 bases, with 14 bases left in between. The CDR3 bases are TGTGCCTCCTTGGGCCTTTTCAATGAGCAGTTCTTC. Protein: CASLGLFNEQFF.

The rearrangement uses TRBV7-9 and TRBJ2-5; 10 bases are shared with TRBD1. V lost 5 bases, J lost 5 bases, and 11 bases stayed unmatched. Germline V gives CDR1 SEHNR, CDR2 FQNEAQ (reference sequence). The CDR3 has 16 amino acids. CDR3 protein: CASSVGTGVQMETQYF. DNA for the CDR3: TGTGCCAGCAGCGTTGGGACAGGGGTGCAGATGGAGACCCAGTACTTC.

This chain links TRBV18 with TRBJ1-2; 11 nucleotides match TRBD1. This CDR3 is built from 15 residues. Germline CDR1 and CDR2: KGHSH and LQKENI. The V gene end was trimmed by 3 bases and the J gene end by 8 bases; junction bases not matched to a gene: 8. The CDR3: CASSPDPGQGGGYTF. For the CDR3, the DNA is TGTGCCAGCTCACCTGATCCGGGACAGGGGGGAGGCTACACCTTC.

The V and J genes are TRBV19 and TRBJ2-1; TRBD2 is a possible D gene (5 bases). The CDR3 totals 14 residues. V was shortened by 1 base and J by 10 bases, with 14 bases between the two germline ends. CDR1 and CDR2 from the germline V gene are LNHDA and SQIVND (reference sequence). CDR3 amino acids: CASSIALLVREQFF. The CDR3, as DNA: TGTGCCAGTAGTATAGCCCTACTAGTACGAGAGCAGTTCTTC. The whole variable domain, filled in from reference TRBV19 and TRBJ2-1, reads DGGITQSPKYLFRKEGQNVTLSCEQNLNHDAMYWYRQDPGQGLRLIYYSQIVNDFQKGDIAEGYSVSREKKESFPLTVTSAQKNPTAFYLCASSIALLVREQFFGPGTRLTVL.

This clone was counted only a few times. This chain joins TRBV5-1 and TRBJ1-1; D perhaps matches TRBD1 (5 bases). Between the trimmed V and J ends, which lost 4 bases and 7 bases, there was a span of 20 bases. The germline gives CDR1 SGHRS, CDR2 YFSETQ. The CDR3 covers 15 residues. In DNA form, the CDR3 reads TGCGCCAGCAGCCCAACCGGCCAGGGCGAGGTTGAAGCTTTCTTT. Translating it yields CASSPTGQGEVEAFF.